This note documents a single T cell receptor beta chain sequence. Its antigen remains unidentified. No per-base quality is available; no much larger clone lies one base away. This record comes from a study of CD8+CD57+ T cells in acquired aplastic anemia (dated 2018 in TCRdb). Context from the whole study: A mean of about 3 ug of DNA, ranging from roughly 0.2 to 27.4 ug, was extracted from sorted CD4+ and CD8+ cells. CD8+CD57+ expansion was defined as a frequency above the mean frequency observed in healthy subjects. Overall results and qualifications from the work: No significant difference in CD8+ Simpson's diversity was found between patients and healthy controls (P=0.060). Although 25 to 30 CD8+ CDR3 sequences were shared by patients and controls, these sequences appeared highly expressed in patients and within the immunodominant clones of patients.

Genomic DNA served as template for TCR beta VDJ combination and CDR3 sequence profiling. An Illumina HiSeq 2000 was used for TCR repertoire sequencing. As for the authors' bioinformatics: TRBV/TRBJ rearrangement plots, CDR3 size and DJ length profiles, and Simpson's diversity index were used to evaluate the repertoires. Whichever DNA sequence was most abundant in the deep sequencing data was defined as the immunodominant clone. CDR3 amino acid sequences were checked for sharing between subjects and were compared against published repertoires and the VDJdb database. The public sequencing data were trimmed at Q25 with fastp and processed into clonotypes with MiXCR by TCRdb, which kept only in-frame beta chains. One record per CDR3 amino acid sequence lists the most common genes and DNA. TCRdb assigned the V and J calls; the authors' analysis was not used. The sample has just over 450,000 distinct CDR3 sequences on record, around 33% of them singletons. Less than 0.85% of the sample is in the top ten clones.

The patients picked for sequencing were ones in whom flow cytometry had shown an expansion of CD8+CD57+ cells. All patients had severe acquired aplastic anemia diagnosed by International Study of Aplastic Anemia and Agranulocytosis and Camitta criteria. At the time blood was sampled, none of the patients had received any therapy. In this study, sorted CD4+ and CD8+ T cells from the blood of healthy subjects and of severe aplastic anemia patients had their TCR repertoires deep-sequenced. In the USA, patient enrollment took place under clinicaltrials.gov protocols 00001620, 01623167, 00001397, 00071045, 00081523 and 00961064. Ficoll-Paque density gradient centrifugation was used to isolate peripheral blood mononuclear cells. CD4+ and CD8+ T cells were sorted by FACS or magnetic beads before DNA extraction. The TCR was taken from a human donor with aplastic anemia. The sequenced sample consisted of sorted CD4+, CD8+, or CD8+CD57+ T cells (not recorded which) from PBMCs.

The nucleotide sequence is TGTGCCCTTCTCTCGTCCCCCTGGTGGGAGCTGTTTTTT. Its protein product is CALLSSPWWELFF. The sequence is built from TRBV7-2 and TRBJ2-2; no D gene is confidently identified. CDR1 SGHTA and CDR2 FQGNSA were looked up in the germline V gene. The CDR3 covers 13 residues, taking in both the cysteine and the phenylalanine. Only CDR3 DNA remains: 39 bases, in frame from the first base. Between the V and J ends, shortened by 11 bases and 9 bases respectively, the junction contains 19 bases.